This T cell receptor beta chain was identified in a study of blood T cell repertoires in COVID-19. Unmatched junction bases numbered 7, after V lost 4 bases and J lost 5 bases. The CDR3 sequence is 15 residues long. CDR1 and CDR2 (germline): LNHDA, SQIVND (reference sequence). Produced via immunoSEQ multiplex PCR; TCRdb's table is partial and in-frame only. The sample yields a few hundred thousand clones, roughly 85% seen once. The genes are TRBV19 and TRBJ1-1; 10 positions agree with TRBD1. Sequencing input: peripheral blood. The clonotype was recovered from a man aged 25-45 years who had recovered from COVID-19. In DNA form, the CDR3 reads TGTGCCAGTAGTAGTACCTGGGACAGGGGAACTGAAGCTTTCTTT. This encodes CASSSTWDRGTEAFF.